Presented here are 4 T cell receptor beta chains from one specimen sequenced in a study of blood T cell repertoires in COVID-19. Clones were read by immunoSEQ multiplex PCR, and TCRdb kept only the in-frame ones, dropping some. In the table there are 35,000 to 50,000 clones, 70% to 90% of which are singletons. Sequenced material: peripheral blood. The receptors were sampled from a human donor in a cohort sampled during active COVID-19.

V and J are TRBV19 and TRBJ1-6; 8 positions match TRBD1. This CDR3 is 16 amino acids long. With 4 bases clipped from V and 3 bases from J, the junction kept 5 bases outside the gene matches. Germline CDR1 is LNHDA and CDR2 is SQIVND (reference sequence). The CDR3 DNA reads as TGTGCCAGTAGTACCCGACAGGGGCGCTATAATTCACCCCTCCACTTT. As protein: CASSTRQGRYNSPLHF.

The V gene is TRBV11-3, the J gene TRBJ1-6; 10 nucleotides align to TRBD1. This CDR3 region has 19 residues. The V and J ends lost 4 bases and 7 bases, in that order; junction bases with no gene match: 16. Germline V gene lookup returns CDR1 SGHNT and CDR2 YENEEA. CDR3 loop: CASSSNRGTGESYNSPLHF. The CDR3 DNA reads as TGTGCCAGCAGCTCAAACCGGGGGACAGGGGAAAGTTACAATTCACCCCTCCACTTT.

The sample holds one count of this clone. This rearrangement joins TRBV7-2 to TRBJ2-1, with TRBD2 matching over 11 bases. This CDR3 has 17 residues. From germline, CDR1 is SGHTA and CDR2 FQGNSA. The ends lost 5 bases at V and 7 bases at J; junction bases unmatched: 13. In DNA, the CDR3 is TGTGCCAGCAGCCAAACTAGCGGGAGTAATGTAGGAAATGAGCAGTTCTTC. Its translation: CASSQTSGSNVGNEQFF.

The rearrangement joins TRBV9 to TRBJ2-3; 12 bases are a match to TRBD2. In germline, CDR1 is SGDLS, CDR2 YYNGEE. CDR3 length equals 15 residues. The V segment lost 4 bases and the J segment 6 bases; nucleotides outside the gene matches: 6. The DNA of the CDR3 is TGTGCCAGCAGCATCCGGACTAGCGGGGACGATACGCAGTATTTT. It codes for CASSIRTSGDDTQYF.